Each of the 11 T cell receptor beta chains below was sequenced from the same sample in a study of blood T cell repertoires in COVID-19. Method: immunoSEQ multiplex PCR; TCRdb's copy keeps in-frame clones and lacks some. The sample shows over 120,000 clones, around 87% of them seen only once. Material for sequencing was peripheral blood. These receptors all stem from a man between 45 and 60 years old who had recovered from COVID-19.

The gene calls are TRBV5-4 and TRBJ1-4, with a weak D call TRBD1 (5 bases). The CDR3 runs to 14 residues. The V end lost 1 base, the J end lost 4 bases, and 8 bases lay between the germline ends. The germline V gene has CDR1 SGHNT and CDR2 YYREEE (reference sequence). CDR3 loop: CASSLRQGNEKLFF. The CDR3 DNA sequence: TGTGCCAGCAGCTTGCGGCAGGGTAATGAAAAACTGTTTTTT.

The chain uses TRBV5-6 and TRBJ1-1; 7 positions agree with TRBD1. Losses at the gene ends were 2 bases for V and 0 bases for J; bases not matched to a gene: 4. The CDR3 is 15 amino acids. Germline V gives CDR1 SGHDT, CDR2 YYEEEE. As DNA, the CDR3 is TGTGCCAGCAGCTTAACGACAGGGCTGAACACTGAAGCTTTCTTT. Protein sequence: CASSLTTGLNTEAFF.

The chain carries TRBV7-2 and TRBJ1-1, with 9 bases lining up with TRBD1. V trimming: 0 bases; J trimming: 7 bases; junction bases outside the gene matches: 6. Germline lookup yields CDR1 SGHTA and CDR2 FQGNSA. CDR3 size: 15 residues. DNA for the CDR3: TGTGCCAGCAGCTTAGCGCCCACAGGGGGCGGTGAAGCTTTCTTT. This codes for CASSLAPTGGGEAFF.

This chain links TRBV3-1 (or the pseudogene TRBV3-2) with TRBJ2-2, with 7 positions matching TRBD1. V dropped 0 bases and J dropped 2; count of bases not matched to a gene: 3. Germline assignment: CDR1 LGHDT and CDR2 YNNKEL (reference sequence). The CDR3 loop spans 16 amino acids. CDR3 DNA: TGTGCCAGCAGCCAAGAAGGGACAGTCAACACCGGGGAGCTGTTTTTT. Its protein product is CASSQEGTVNTGELFF.

The V and J genes are TRBV7-2 and TRBJ2-1, with TRBD1 as a possible D gene (5 bases). The CDR3 runs to 12 residues. V lost 1 base and J lost 9, with 7 bases in between. From germline, CDR1 is SGHTA and CDR2 FQGNSA. The CDR3 protein is CASSLVRGEQFF. CDR3 bases: TGTGCCAGCAGCTTAGTAAGGGGTGAGCAGTTCTTC.

The V and J genes are TRBV6-5 and TRBJ1-2; D gene ambiguous. V lost 8 bases and J 4 bases, leaving 14 bases between the germline ends. Germline CDR1 and CDR2: MNHEY and SVGAGI. The CDR3 is made up of 13 amino acids. The CDR3 DNA reads as TGTGCCAGCGGGAGGTTTGAGTCCTATGGCTACACCTTC. Translating it yields CASGRFESYGYTF.

The chain recombines TRBV5-1 with TRBJ2-5, with unresolved D. This CDR3 has 15 residues. Germline V gene data show CDR1 as SGHRS and CDR2 as YFSETQ. V was clipped by 1 base and J by 1 base, with 11 bases between them. The CDR3 region is CASSLSRPLQETQYF. DNA for the CDR3: TGCGCCAGCAGCTTGTCCAGGCCTCTCCAAGAGACCCAGTACTTC.

V and J are TRBV4-3 and TRBJ2-1, with 8 bases identical to TRBD1. There are 17 residues in the CDR3. The germline CDR1 and CDR2 sequences are LGHNA and YSLEER. V trimming: 0 bases; J trimming: 3 bases; junction bases outside the gene matches: 7. The CDR3 region is CASSQDPDRGSYNEQFF. In DNA, the CDR3 is TGCGCCAGCAGCCAAGACCCCGACAGGGGAAGCTACAATGAGCAGTTCTTC.

The CDR3 region is CASSVAGGLGDTQYF. The DNA for the CDR3 is TGTGCCAGCAGCGTAGCGGGGGGGCTTGGAGATACGCAGTATTTT. The chain couples TRBV9 to TRBJ2-3; 8 bases are a match to TRBD2. This CDR3 region has 15 residues. Trimming took 0 bases from V and 5 from J; bases not matched to a gene: 5. Germline CDR1 and CDR2: SGDLS and YYNGEE.

This CDR3 is CASSPSYNEQFF. The CDR3 DNA is TGCGCCAGCAGCCCATCCTACAATGAGCAGTTCTTC. The chain recombines TRBV4-1 with TRBJ2-1; D unclear. The CDR3 totals 12 residues. V dropped 4 bases and J dropped 1 base, with 2 bases sitting between them. From germline, CDR1 is MGHRA and CDR2 YSYEKL.

The chain carries TRBV6-5 and TRBJ1-6; no clear D gene. The CDR3 runs to 14 residues. Deletions cut 2 bases from V and 10 bases from J, with 12 bases between. CDR1 and CDR2 (germline): MNHEY, SVGAGI. The chain's CDR3 is CASSYNRPESPLHF. In DNA, the CDR3 is TGTGCCAGCAGTTACAACAGACCCGAATCACCCCTCCACTTT.